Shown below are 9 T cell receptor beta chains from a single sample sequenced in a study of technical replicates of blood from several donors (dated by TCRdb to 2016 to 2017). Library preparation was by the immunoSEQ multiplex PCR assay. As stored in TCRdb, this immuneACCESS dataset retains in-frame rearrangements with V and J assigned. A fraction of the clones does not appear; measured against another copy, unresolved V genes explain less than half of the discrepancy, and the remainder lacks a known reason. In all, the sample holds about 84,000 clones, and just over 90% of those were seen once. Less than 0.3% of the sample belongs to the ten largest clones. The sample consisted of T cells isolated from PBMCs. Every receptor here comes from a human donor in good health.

CDR3 protein: CAWSALAYTDTQYF. CDR3 DNA: TGTGCCTGGAGTGCCTTAGCGTACACAGATACGCAGTATTTT. The gene calls are TRBV30 and TRBJ2-3, with D tentatively TRBD2 (5 bases). The V end was cut by 1 base, the J end by 2 bases, with 10 bases between. The CDR3 has 14 residues. CDR1 is GTSNPN and CDR2 is SVGIG in the germline V gene (reference sequence).

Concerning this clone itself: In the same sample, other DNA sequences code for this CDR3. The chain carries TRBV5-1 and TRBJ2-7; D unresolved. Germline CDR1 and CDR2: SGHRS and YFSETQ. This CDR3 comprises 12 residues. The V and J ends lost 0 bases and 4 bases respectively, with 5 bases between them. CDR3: CASSLGGYEQYF. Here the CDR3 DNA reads TGCGCCAGCAGCTTGGGAGGTTACGAGCAGTACTTC.

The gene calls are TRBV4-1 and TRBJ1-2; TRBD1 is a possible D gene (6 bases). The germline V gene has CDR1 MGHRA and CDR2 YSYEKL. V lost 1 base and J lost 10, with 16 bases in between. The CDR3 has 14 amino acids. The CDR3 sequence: CASSQVGTRGYYTF. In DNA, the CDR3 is TGCGCCAGCAGCCAAGTCGGGACAAGAGGCTACTACACCTTC.

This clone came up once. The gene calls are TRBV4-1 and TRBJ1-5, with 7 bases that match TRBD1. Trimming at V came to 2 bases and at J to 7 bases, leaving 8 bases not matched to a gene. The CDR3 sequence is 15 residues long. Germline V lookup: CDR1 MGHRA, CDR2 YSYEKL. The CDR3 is CASSQPDRVGQPQHF. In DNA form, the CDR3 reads TGCGCCAGCAGCCAACCCGACAGGGTAGGACAGCCCCAGCATTTT.

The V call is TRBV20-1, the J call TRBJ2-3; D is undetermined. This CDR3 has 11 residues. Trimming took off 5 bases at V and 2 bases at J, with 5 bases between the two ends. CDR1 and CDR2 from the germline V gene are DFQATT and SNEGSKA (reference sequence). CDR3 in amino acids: CSAVLTDTQYF. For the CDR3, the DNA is TGCAGTGCTGTCCTCACAGATACGCAGTATTTT.

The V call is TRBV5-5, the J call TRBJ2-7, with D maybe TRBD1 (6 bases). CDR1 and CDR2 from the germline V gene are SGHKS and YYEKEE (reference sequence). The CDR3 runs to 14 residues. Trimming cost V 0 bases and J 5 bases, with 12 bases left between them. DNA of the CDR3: TGTGCCAGCAGCTTGGGTCACAGGGTTAACGAGCAGTACTTC. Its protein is CASSLGHRVNEQYF.

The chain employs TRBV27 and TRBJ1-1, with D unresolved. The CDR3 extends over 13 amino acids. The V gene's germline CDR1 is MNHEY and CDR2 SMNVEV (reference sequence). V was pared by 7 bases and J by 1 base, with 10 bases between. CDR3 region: CASNMRRNTEAFF. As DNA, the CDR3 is TGTGCCAGCAATATGAGGAGGAACACTGAAGCTTTCTTT.

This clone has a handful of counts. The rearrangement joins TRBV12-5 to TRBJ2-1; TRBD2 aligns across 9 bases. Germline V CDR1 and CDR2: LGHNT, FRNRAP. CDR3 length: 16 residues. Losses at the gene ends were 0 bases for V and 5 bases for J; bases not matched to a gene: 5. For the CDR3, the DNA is TGTGCTAGTGGTTTGGTACTAAGCGGGAGGCACAATGAGCAGTTCTTC. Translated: CASGLVLSGRHNEQFF.

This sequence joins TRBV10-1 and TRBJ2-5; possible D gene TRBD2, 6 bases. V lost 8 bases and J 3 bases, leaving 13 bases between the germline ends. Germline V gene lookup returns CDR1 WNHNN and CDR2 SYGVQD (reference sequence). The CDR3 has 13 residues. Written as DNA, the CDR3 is TGCGCCAGCCGGAGGGCTCCCGAAGAGACCCAGTACTTC. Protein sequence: CASRRAPEETQYF.